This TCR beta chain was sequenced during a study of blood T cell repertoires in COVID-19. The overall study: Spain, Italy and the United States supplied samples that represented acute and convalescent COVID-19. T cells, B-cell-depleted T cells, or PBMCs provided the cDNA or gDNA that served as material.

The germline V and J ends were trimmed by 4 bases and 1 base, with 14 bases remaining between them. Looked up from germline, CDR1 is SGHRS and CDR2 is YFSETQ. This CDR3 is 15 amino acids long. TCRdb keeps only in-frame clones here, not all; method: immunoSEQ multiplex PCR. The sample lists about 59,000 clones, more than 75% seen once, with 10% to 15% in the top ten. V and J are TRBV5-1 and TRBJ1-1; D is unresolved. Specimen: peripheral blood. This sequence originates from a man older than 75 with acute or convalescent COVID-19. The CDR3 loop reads CASSPFMSPNTEAFF. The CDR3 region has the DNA TGCGCCAGCAGCCCCTTTATGAGTCCGAACACTGAAGCTTTCTTT.